Shown below are 29 T cell receptor beta chains from a single sample sequenced in a study of T cell repertoires in cytomegalovirus infection. One entry per CDR3 protein, called by TCRdb with MiXCR from the reads. The top ten clones hold about 24% of a sample with roughly 500,000 distinct CDR3 sequences, about 17% of them seen once. Source material: CD8+ T cells from PBMCs. These receptors all stem from a human donor in good health (CMV status not recorded). Some clones in this sample may be carry-over from other donors' samples.

Ten or more counts support this clonotype. The chain joins TRBV4-2 to TRBJ2-1; 9 bases line up with TRBD2. The CDR3 spans 16 residues. CDR1 LGHNA and CDR2 YNFKEQ come from the germline V gene. Trimming took 0 bases from V and 4 from J; bases not matched to a gene: 4. CDR3 in DNA: TGTGCCAGCAGCCAAGATGGCCTAGCGGGGTACAATGAGCAGTTCTTC. It codes for CASSQDGLAGYNEQFF.

This clonotype was seen many times. This chain joins TRBV28 and TRBJ1-5; 7 bases map to TRBD1. Germline V gene lookup returns CDR1 MDHEN and CDR2 SYDVKM. V was clipped by 7 bases and J by 2 bases; unmatched bases: 8. This CDR3 spans 15 amino acids. Here the CDR3 DNA reads TGTGCCAGCATCGCCGGGACAGTGGGCAATCAGCCCCAGCATTTT. This sequence encodes CASIAGTVGNQPQHF.

This clonotype was counted many times. The chain is built from TRBV12-3 or TRBV12-4 and TRBJ2-2, with D unresolved. This CDR3 region has 12 residues. Trimming removed 7 bases at V and 5 bases at J, with 8 bases between. The CDR3 DNA is TGTGCCAGCAATGGAGTGACCGGGGAGCTGTTTTTT. This codes for CASNGVTGELFF.

J is TRBJ2-5 and V is TRBV7-9; D gene unclear. Germline V gene sequence: CDR1 SEHNR, CDR2 FQNEAQ (reference sequence). The V end lost 2 bases, the J end lost 4 bases, and 8 bases lay between the germline ends. This CDR3 has 13 amino acids. Here the CDR3 reads CASSLPLGETQYF. In nucleotides, the CDR3 is TGTGCCAGCAGCTTACCTTTAGGAGAGACCCAGTACTTC.

V usage is TRBV14 and J usage is TRBJ1-5; the D is unclear. With 4 bases removed from V and 0 bases from J, the gap between germline ends came to 25 bases. CDR1 and CDR2 (germline): SGHDN, FVKESK. The CDR3 is 20 amino acids. In DNA form, the CDR3 reads TGTGCCAGCAGCCCCGACACAACCAGGTCAAGGGCGTATAGCAATCAGCCCCAGCATTTT. Protein product: CASSPDTTRSRAYSNQPQHF.

The chain is built from TRBV29-1 and TRBJ2-7; perhaps TRBD2 as D (7 bases). Germline loops: CDR1 SQVTM, CDR2 ANQGSEA. CDR3 length: 13 amino acids. With 6 bases removed from V and 1 base from J, the gap between germline ends came to 13 bases. The CDR3 coding sequence is TGCAGCGTAAGGGGGGGGGGTTCCTACGAGCAGTACTTC. It yields the protein CSVRGGGSYEQYF.

In the case of this clonotype: One end of the junction is discordant with germline, which a read error may explain. The chain couples TRBV28 to TRBJ2-5, with a possible D match to TRBD1 (6 bases). Germline loops: CDR1 MDHEN, CDR2 SYDVKM. The CDR3 has 16 amino acids. In DNA, the CDR3 is TGTGCCAGCAGACGAGAACCCTGGACAGATAAAGAGACCCCGTACTTC. This sequence encodes CASRREPWTDKETPYF.

This clonotype was seen more than once but under ten times. The rearrangement joins TRBV6-5 to TRBJ1-5; perhaps TRBD1 as D (6 bases). CDR3 length: 16 residues. V lost 2 bases and J 3 bases, leaving 14 bases between the germline ends. CDR1 is MNHEY, CDR2 SVGAGI, per germline. CDR3 coding DNA: TGTGCCAGCAGTTACGGGTCTGGGGGCAACAATCAGCCCCAGCATTTT. Amino acid sequence: CASSYGSGGNNQPQHF.

This clonotype was detected many times. The chain combines TRBV7-9 with TRBJ2-7, with D unresolved. The CDR3 loop spans 13 amino acids. CDR1 is SEHNR and CDR2 is FQNEAQ in the germline V gene (reference sequence). Deletions cut 4 bases from V and 2 bases from J, with 9 bases between. The CDR3 nucleotides read TGTGCCAGCAGCTCCAGAGTGCCCTACGAGCAGTACTTC. Protein product: CASSSRVPYEQYF.

This chain connects TRBV12-5 to TRBJ2-1, with D maybe TRBD2 (6 bases). Germline lookup yields CDR1 LGHNT and CDR2 FRNRAP. CDR3 length equals 16 residues. V was clipped by 7 bases and J by 1 base, with 17 bases between them. The CDR3 here is CASVPPEEGSYNEQFF. The CDR3 coding sequence is TGTGCTAGTGTTCCCCCCGAGGAGGGTTCCTACAATGAGCAGTTCTTC.

This chain links TRBV12-3 or TRBV12-4 with TRBJ1-5, with D unclear. The germline V and J ends were trimmed by 5 bases and 6 bases, with 8 bases remaining between them. The CDR3 has 12 residues. The DNA for the CDR3 is TGTGCCAGCAGTCCACACCCTCAGCCCCAGCATTTT. Protein product: CASSPHPQPQHF.

As concerns this clonotype: Mismatch with germline at one junction end may stem from a read error. The rearrangement uses TRBV4-1 and TRBJ2-7; D uncertain. The CDR3 spans 17 residues. The V gene's germline CDR1 is MGHRA and CDR2 YSYEKL. The CDR3, as DNA: TGTGCCAGCAGCCAAGATCGACACCTTAGGGTCATCTACGAGCAGTACTTC. It specifies CASSQDRHLRVIYEQYF.

This clonotype was observed many times. V is TRBV4-1 and J is TRBJ2-1, with 12 positions matching TRBD2. In germline, CDR1 is MGHRA, CDR2 YSYEKL. J was trimmed by 0 bases and V by 4 bases; bases with no gene match: 1. The CDR3 is made up of 16 amino acids. CDR3 amino acids: CASSPTSGSSYNEQFF. The CDR3 region has the DNA TGCGCCAGCAGCCCGACTAGCGGGAGCTCCTACAATGAGCAGTTCTTC.

At least ten counts were recorded for this clonotype. The chain couples TRBV6-1 to TRBJ2-5; possibly TRBD2 for D (5 bases). CDR3 length equals 11 residues. The germline gives CDR1 MNHNS, CDR2 SASEGT. V lost 11 bases and J 0 bases, leaving 7 bases between the germline ends. The CDR3 here is CAVRDQETQYF. The CDR3 DNA reads as TGTGCCGTGAGGGACCAAGAGACCCAGTACTTC.

This clonotype was detected many times. The V call is TRBV7-8, the J call TRBJ1-5; TRBD1 is a possible D gene (5 bases). The CDR3 spans 18 residues. The ends were cut back, 2 bases at V and 5 bases at J, with 22 bases in the middle. Germline assignment: CDR1 SGHVS and CDR2 FQNEAQ. The DNA of the CDR3 is TGTGCCAGCAGCTTAAGCGTGGGGAGGGGCAGCCCACATCAGCCCCAGCATTTT. Translating gives CASSLSVGRGSPHQPQHF.

Many counts were recorded for this clonotype. V and J are TRBV7-8 and TRBJ1-4; 7 nucleotides align to TRBD1. CDR3 length equals 21 residues. V gave up 1 base and J gave up 0 bases; unmatched junction bases: 17. CDR1 and CDR2 (germline): SGHVS, FQNEAQ. CDR3 in DNA: TGTGCCAGCAGCTTAGACCTCATGGTGGGACAGAGTCATTCAACTAATGAAAAACTGTTTTTT. Translated: CASSLDLMVGQSHSTNEKLFF.

This clonotype was seen ten or more times. This sequence joins TRBV7-8 and TRBJ2-3; D unresolved. Germline CDR1 and CDR2: SGHVS and FQNEAQ. CDR3 length: 17 residues. The ends were cut back, 1 base at V and 3 bases at J, with 17 bases in the middle. CDR3 coding DNA: TGTGCCAGCAGCTTAGAGCTGCCAGGCGCTGAGACAGATACGCAGTATTTT. This encodes CASSLELPGAETDTQYF.

The V call is TRBV20-1, the J call TRBJ2-7, with 9 bases aligning to TRBD1. This CDR3 has 14 amino acids. Trimming at V came to 4 bases and at J to 1 base, leaving 5 bases not matched to a gene. Looked up from germline, CDR1 is DFQATT and CDR2 is SNEGSKA (reference sequence). The CDR3 sequence: CSANDRGRSYEQYF. DNA of the CDR3: TGCAGTGCTAATGACAGGGGGAGATCCTACGAGCAGTACTTC.

The sample holds many counts of this clonotype. The chain has TRBV7-9 and TRBJ1-2; D may be TRBD1 (6 bases). Germline loops: CDR1 SEHNR, CDR2 FQNEAQ (reference sequence). The V end lost 10 bases, the J end lost 8 bases, and 29 bases lay between the germline ends. This CDR3 is 16 amino acids long. The CDR3 sequence: CAIVWVPRRRGHGYTF. The DNA of the CDR3 is TGTGCCATCGTCTGGGTCCCGCGTCGGCGGGGGCACGGCTACACCTTC.

The chain combines TRBV14 with TRBJ2-3; no definite D call. This CDR3 comprises 15 residues. The germline gives CDR1 SGHDN, CDR2 FVKESK. V dropped 3 bases and J dropped 0 bases, with 10 bases sitting between them. The CDR3 coding sequence is TGTGCCAGCAGCCACGGCGACATTAGCACAGATACGCAGTATTTT. It translates to CASSHGDISTDTQYF.

The rearrangement links TRBV20-1 to TRBJ1-1; a weak D match, TRBD1 (6 bases). Germline loops: CDR1 DFQATT, CDR2 SNEGSKA (reference sequence). The CDR3 spans 16 residues. The V end lost 6 bases, the J end lost 2 bases, and 22 bases lay between the germline ends. The CDR3 DNA sequence: TGCAGTGCCCGGGGGGTTGGGGGGGCACCTAACACTGAAGCTTTCTTT. Residues: CSARGVGGAPNTEAFF.

The chain carries TRBV24-1 and TRBJ2-1, with unresolved D. V dropped 3 bases and J dropped 0 bases, with 11 bases sitting between them. Germline loops: CDR1 KGHDR, CDR2 SFDVKD. The CDR3 extends over 16 amino acids. This CDR3 is CATSDRARSSYNEQFF. The CDR3 nucleotides read TGTGCCACCAGTGATCGAGCTCGCAGCTCCTACAATGAGCAGTTCTTC.

This clonotype was seen only a few times. The chain couples TRBV20-1 to TRBJ2-2; possibly TRBD2 for D (5 bases). Trimming cost V 0 bases and J 1 base, with 9 bases left between them. Germline V gene lookup returns CDR1 DFQATT and CDR2 SNEGSKA (reference sequence). The CDR3 consists of 15 residues. The CDR3 sequence is CSARDDGVNTGELFF. Written as DNA, the CDR3 is TGCAGTGCTAGAGATGACGGGGTGAACACCGGGGAGCTGTTTTTT.

The V and J genes are TRBV27 and TRBJ2-1, with 8 bases fitting TRBD1. Germline loops: CDR1 MNHEY, CDR2 SMNVEV (reference sequence). The junction had 7 bases not matched to a gene; V was cut back by 6 bases and J by 6 bases. The CDR3 has 14 amino acids. The CDR3 DNA follows: TGTGCCAGCAGCGACAGGGGATTGTTCAATGAGCAGTTCTTC. Its translation: CASSDRGLFNEQFF.

This clonotype was seen many times. The conserved final phenylalanine or tryptophan is absent from the CDR3, which likely points to a read error. No DNA is shown, since the ends of the CDR3 on it are uncertain; the CDR3 is the one TCRdb lists. V usage is TRBV6-6 and J usage is TRBJ1-6. The germline gives CDR1 MNHNY, CDR2 SVGAGI (reference sequence). Both ends counted, the CDR3 spans 9 residues. The CDR3 spells CASSYSGPP.

This clonotype was seen repeatedly, ten times or more. The V call is TRBV7-2, the J call TRBJ2-7; no firm D call. Per the germline V gene, CDR1 is SGHTA and CDR2 is FQGNSA. The CDR3 sequence is 18 residues long. V lost 3 bases and J 0 bases, leaving 21 bases between the germline ends. The CDR3 DNA reads TGTGCCAGCAGCTTCCCCCCTTGGATACCCGATAGCTCCTACGAGCAGTACTTC. This sequence encodes CASSFPPWIPDSSYEQYF.

The chain couples TRBV12-3 or TRBV12-4 to TRBJ1-5; D gene unclear. The V and J ends lost 7 bases and 1 base respectively, with 14 bases between them. This CDR3 has 15 residues. The CDR3 spells CASTTSAGSNQPQHF. CDR3 DNA: TGTGCCAGCACTACGTCCGCGGGAAGCAATCAGCCCCAGCATTTT.

This clonotype was counted at least ten times. The chain recombines TRBV24-1 with TRBJ2-1, with 12 bases fitting TRBD2. The junction had 4 bases not matched to a gene; V was cut back by 4 bases and J by 4 bases. CDR1 and CDR2 (germline): KGHDR, SFDVKD. CDR3 length equals 16 residues. The CDR3 DNA is TGTGCCACCAGTGACCCCGGGACTAGCGGGTACAATGAGCAGTTCTTC. Translation: CATSDPGTSGYNEQFF.

This sequence joins TRBV20-1 and TRBJ2-2; no reliable D call. Germline assignment: CDR1 DFQATT and CDR2 SNEGSKA (reference sequence). The CDR3 loop spans 14 amino acids. Trimming stripped 4 bases from V and 1 base from J, with 10 bases between. In nucleotides, the CDR3 is TGCAGTGCTACAGACACGCAGAACACCGGGGAGCTGTTTTTT. Amino acids: CSATDTQNTGELFF.